This T cell receptor (beta chain) was identified during a study of OX40 agonist ivuxolimab in advanced cancers. Study at large: Patients were infused with ivuxolimab every 2 weeks at 0.01 to 10 mg/kg.

The table came from immunoSEQ multiplex PCR; TCRdb's copy has only in-frame clones and leaves some out. Altogether 15,000 to 20,000 clones are present, 76% being singletons, with the ten largest covering 40% to 50%. V was clipped by 1 base and J by 2 bases, with 7 bases between them. Germline lookup yields CDR1 SEHNR and CDR2 FQNEAQ (reference sequence). The CDR3 contains 14 residues. The chain uses TRBV7-9 and TRBJ2-3; weak D call: TRBD2 (5 bases). The TCR sequence derives from an adult with an advanced solid tumor such as melanoma, head and neck, liver or kidney cancer. Sequences were derived from CD4+ or CD8+ T cells sorted from blood, sampled in a trial of the OX40 agonist ivuxolimab. CDR3: CASSLGRDTDTQYF. The CDR3 DNA is TGTGCCAGCAGCTTAGGTCGGGACACAGATACGCAGTATTTT.